This T cell receptor beta chain is drawn from a study of cytomegalovirus exposure and HLA in healthy donors. With 60 Vbeta and 13 Jbeta primers, the PCR was carried out. The assay was immunoSEQ multiplex PCR, and TCRdb's table has in-frame clones only and misses some. The data contain 100,000 to 150,000 clones, over 65% of them singletons. CDR3 length equals 12 residues. V dropped 6 bases and J dropped 6 bases, with 8 bases sitting between them. The germline CDR1 and CDR2 sequences are LNHDA and SQIVND (reference sequence). The source is a man aged 18 to 29 in good health and CMV-seronegative. Sequenced input: PBMCs. This chain links TRBV19 with TRBJ2-2; D is unresolved. The CDR3 reads CASRSVSGELFF. The CDR3 nucleotides read TGTGCCAGTAGATCGGTTTCCGGGGAGCTGTTTTTT.